The 27 T cell receptor beta chains in this list originate from one sample, sequenced in a study of early T cells in non-severe SARS-CoV-2 infection listed by TCRdb under 2021. To prepare the library, 5' RACE was applied. Sequencing took place on a NextSeq 500. TCRdb reprocessed the public reads (quality trimming at Q25 with fastp, clone calling with MiXCR) and kept in-frame beta chains. Identical CDR3 protein sequences are pooled into one entry, listed with their most common genes and DNA. For this sample the table gives 85,000 to 120,000 distinct CDR3 sequences, of which 13% were detected only once. The top ten clonotypes cover approximately 6% of the sample. Sequenced: whole blood. Every receptor here comes from an adult who was a healthcare worker with PCR-confirmed SARS-CoV-2 infection or an uninfected control (not recorded which).

This clonotype was counted only a few times. The J gene is TRBJ2-3, the V gene TRBV5-1; D is undetermined. Per germline, CDR1 SGHRS and CDR2 YFSETQ. CDR3 length equals 13 residues. With 4 bases removed from V and 2 bases from J, the gap between germline ends came to 8 bases. The CDR3 loop reads CASSATPTDTQYF. In nucleotides, the CDR3 is TGCGCCAGCAGCGCTACTCCCACAGATACGCAGTATTTT. Using reference TRBV5-1 and TRBJ2-3 for the parts outside the CDR3, the full variable domain is KAGVTQTPRYLIKTRGQQVTLSCSPISGHRSVSWYQQTPGQGLQFLFEYFSETQRNKGNFPGRFSGRQFSNSRSEMNVSTLELGDSALYLCASSATPTDTQYFGPGTRLTVL.

This clonotype was recorded at least ten times. The chain couples TRBV11-2 to TRBJ2-4, with D hard to call. Deletions cut 4 bases from V and 8 bases from J, with 18 bases between. The CDR3 spans 15 residues. Germline V CDR1 and CDR2: SGHAT, FQNNGV. CDR3 sequence: CASSSVDAKRDIQYF. CDR3 nucleotide sequence: TGTGCCAGCAGCTCCGTGGACGCCAAAAGGGACATTCAGTACTTC.

This clonotype was detected only a few times. The rearrangement uses TRBV6-5 and TRBJ2-7, with D possibly being TRBD1 or TRBD2 (6 bases each). The V end was cut by 6 bases, the J end by 6 bases, with 15 bases between. CDR1 is MNHEY, CDR2 SVGAGI, per germline. The CDR3 covers 13 residues. CDR3 sequence (DNA): TGTGCCAGCAGCGGTTCTAGGGGGGTCGAGCAGTACTTC. It is translated as CASSGSRGVEQYF.

V gene TRBV20-1 combines with J gene TRBJ2-5; TRBD1 might be the D (6 bases). This CDR3 is built from 16 residues. Between the trimmed V and J ends, which lost 0 bases and 9 bases, there was a span of 23 bases. CDR1 is DFQATT and CDR2 is SNEGSKA in the germline V gene (reference sequence). CDR3 coding DNA: TGCAGTGCTAGAGATCTTTTTGGGCAGGGGAGTAGGGCCCAGTACTTC. This gives the protein CSARDLFGQGSRAQYF.

The table lists this clonotype with a few counts. The genes are TRBV7-6 and TRBJ1-2, with D possibly TRBD1 on 5 matching bases. The CDR3 is made up of 15 amino acids. The germline V gene has CDR1 SGHVS and CDR2 FNYEAQ. V was shortened by 1 base and J by 2 bases, with 11 bases between the two germline ends. The CDR3 reads CASSLGGGSNYGYTF. DNA for the CDR3: TGTGCCAGCAGCTTAGGGGGGGGATCCAACTATGGCTACACCTTC.

This clonotype was counted ten times or more. J is TRBJ1-4 and V is TRBV4-1; D call uncertain. From germline, CDR1 is MGHRA and CDR2 YSYEKL. Between the trimmed V and J ends, which lost 0 bases and 4 bases, there was a span of 6 bases. The CDR3 sequence is 14 residues long. CDR3 nucleotide sequence: TGCGCCAGCAGCCAAGACGGAAATAATGAAAAACTGTTTTTT. This encodes CASSQDGNNEKLFF.

This clonotype was seen more than once but under ten times. This chain uses TRBV5-6 with TRBJ2-7; D unclear. The germline V and J ends were trimmed by 5 bases and 2 bases, with 23 bases remaining between them. The CDR3 loop spans 17 amino acids. Per the germline V gene, CDR1 is SGHDT and CDR2 is YYEEEE. CDR3 region: CASRTLKTSSPTYEQYF. CDR3 DNA: TGTGCCAGCAGGACCCTCAAGACCAGCAGTCCCACCTACGAGCAGTACTTC.

This clonotype was picked up many times. V is TRBV11-2 and J is TRBJ2-1; D unclear. The CDR3 has 15 residues. V shed 1 base and J shed 1 base, with 8 bases lying between them. Germline CDR1 is SGHAT and CDR2 is FQNNGV. The CDR3 nucleotides are TGTGCCAGCAGCTTAGCGGCGCTATCCTACAATGAGCAGTTCTTC. Amino acids: CASSLAALSYNEQFF. Full variable domain (outside the CDR3, taken from reference TRBV11-2 and TRBJ2-1): EAGVAQSPRYKIIEKRQSVAFWCNPISGHATLYWYQQILGQGPKLLIQFQNNGVVDDSQLPKDRFSAERLKGVDSTLKIQPAKLEDSAVYLCASSLAALSYNEQFFGPGTRLTVL.

This clonotype appeared many times. The rearrangement uses TRBV27 and TRBJ1-5; weak D call: TRBD1 (5 bases). Trimming removed 6 bases at V and 6 bases at J, with 12 bases between. CDR1 is MNHEY, CDR2 SMNVEV, per germline (reference sequence). This CDR3 comprises 13 residues. CDR3 sequence: CASSMGGFQPQHF. The CDR3 DNA sequence: TGTGCCAGCAGCATGGGGGGATTTCAGCCCCAGCATTTT.

This clonotype has ten or more counts. V gene TRBV6-2 or TRBV6-3 combines with J gene TRBJ2-7, with D unresolved. Germline V gene sequence: CDR1 MNHEY, CDR2 SVGEGT. The ends were cut back, 6 bases at V and 0 bases at J, with 15 bases in the middle. This CDR3 spans 15 amino acids. The CDR3: CASSTGPRTSYEQYF. CDR3 in DNA: TGTGCCAGCAGCACGGGCCCGAGGACCTCCTACGAGCAGTACTTC.

This clonotype has at least ten counts. The rearrangement links TRBV5-1 to TRBJ1-1; D remains unclear. The CDR3 contains 15 residues. Germline loops: CDR1 SGHRS, CDR2 YFSETQ. V lost 0 bases, J lost 0 bases, and 9 bases lay in between. The CDR3 here is CASSLEHHMNTEAFF. The CDR3 DNA reads as TGCGCCAGCAGCTTGGAACACCACATGAACACTGAAGCTTTCTTT.

This clonotype was counted many times. The rearrangement links TRBV7-6 to TRBJ1-6; unclear D gene. The CDR3 runs 12 residues. V lost 5 bases to trimming and J lost 9 bases, with 8 bases between them. The germline V gene encodes CDR1 SGHVS and CDR2 FNYEAQ. The CDR3 protein is CASSVLGSPLHF. The CDR3, as DNA: TGTGCCAGCAGCGTTCTAGGTTCACCCCTCCACTTT.

The chain combines TRBV6-5 with TRBJ2-1; TRBD1 matches at 7 bases. The CDR3 spans 13 residues. The V and J ends lost 4 bases and 7 bases, in that order; junction bases with no gene match: 4. Germline CDR1 reads MNHEY; CDR2 reads SVGAGI. In DNA, the CDR3 is TGTGCCAGCAGTTCTACAGGGGCGAATGAGCAGTTCTTC. Protein product: CASSSTGANEQFF.

In this sample, this clonotype turned up many times. The CDR3 reads CASSDPGYSYGYTF. In nucleotides, the CDR3 is TGTGCCAGCAGTGACCCAGGCTACTCCTATGGCTACACCTTC. This chain uses TRBV25-1 with TRBJ1-2; D gene unclear. The CDR3 is 14 residues long. Germline V gives CDR1 MGHDK, CDR2 SYGVNS. Trimming stripped 3 bases from V and 4 bases from J, with 12 bases between.

The chain carries TRBV28 and TRBJ2-1, with D possibly being TRBD1 (6 bases). The CDR3 sequence is 16 residues long. CDR1 and CDR2 (germline): MDHEN, SYDVKM. Deletions cut 3 bases from V and 0 bases from J, with 12 bases between. The CDR3, as DNA: TGTGCCAGCAGTTTCCAGGGGTACTACTCCTACAATGAGCAGTTCTTC. This translates into CASSFQGYYSYNEQFF. Full variable domain (remainder filled in from reference TRBV28 and TRBJ2-1): DVKVTQSSRYLVKRTGEKVFLECVQDMDHENMFWYRQDPGLGLRLIYFSYDVKMKEKGDIPEGYSVSREKKERFSLILESASTNQTSMYLCASSFQGYYSYNEQFFGPGTRLTVL.

The chain is built from TRBV29-1 and TRBJ2-3; D gene uncertain. This CDR3 comprises 10 residues. The V end lost 6 bases, the J end lost 4 bases, and 5 bases lay between the germline ends. CDR1 and CDR2 from the germline V gene are SQVTM and ANQGSEA. CDR3 protein: CSVLADTQYF. The CDR3 DNA sequence: TGCAGCGTCCTTGCAGATACGCAGTATTTT.

This clonotype was recorded many times. The chain couples TRBV7-9 to TRBJ2-5; D gene unclear. The CDR3 runs 10 residues. V was shortened by 5 bases and J by 5 bases, with 3 bases between the two germline ends. Germline CDR1 is SEHNR and CDR2 is FQNEAQ (reference sequence). The CDR3 DNA follows: TGTGCCAGCAGCCTGGAGACCCAGTACTTC. It specifies CASSLETQYF.

This clonotype appeared many times. The CDR3 region has the DNA TGTGCCAGCAGCCAACGGGGAACTAATGAAAAACTGTTTTTT. This sequence encodes CASSQRGTNEKLFF. The V gene is TRBV3-1, the J gene TRBJ1-4; D is undetermined. The CDR3 is made up of 14 amino acids. Looked up from germline, CDR1 is LGHDT and CDR2 is YNNKEL (reference sequence). Trimming pared 2 bases from V and 1 base from J, leaving 5 bases between.

This clonotype was recorded at least ten times. The final CDR3 position lacks the conserved phenylalanine or tryptophan, pointing to a likely read error. The DNA is omitted, as the CDR3 cannot be located on it reliably, and the CDR3 follows TCRdb's listing. The rearrangement links TRBV20-1 to TRBJ2-7; the listed D gene, TRBD2, was not tested against the DNA. Germline-derived CDR1 and CDR2 are DFQATT and SNEGSKA (reference sequence). The CDR3 is made up of 12 amino acids, end residues included. This CDR3 reads CSASGLAGGPFI.

This clonotype has ten or more counts. The gene calls are TRBV20-1 and TRBJ2-1; 9 bases map to TRBD2. V shed 6 bases, J shed 9 bases, and the junction held 9 bases outside the gene matches. Per germline, CDR1 DFQATT and CDR2 SNEGSKA (reference sequence). This CDR3 has 13 residues. The CDR3 DNA reads TGCAGTGCCCCGGGACTAGCTTCAAGTGAGCAGTTCTTC. It specifies CSAPGLASSEQFF.

The genes are TRBV20-1 and TRBJ2-7, with D perhaps TRBD1 (5 bases). The germline V gene encodes CDR1 DFQATT and CDR2 SNEGSKA (reference sequence). Trimming took 2 bases from V and 0 from J, leaving 11 bases between them. This CDR3 contains 14 residues. The CDR3 sequence is CSARPQASSYEQYF. The CDR3 DNA follows: TGCAGTGCTAGACCACAGGCCTCCTCCTACGAGCAGTACTTC.

The sample holds many counts of this clonotype. The V gene is TRBV6-2 or TRBV6-3, the J gene TRBJ2-7, with a tentative D call TRBD2 (6 bases). V was cut by 0 bases and J by 5 bases, with 14 bases left in between. Germline V gene sequence: CDR1 MNHEY, CDR2 SVGEGT. The CDR3 is 15 residues long. The CDR3 DNA follows: TGTGCCAGCAGTTACTCGGGACTCCATGGGGACGAGCAGTACTTC. Translated, it gives CASSYSGLHGDEQYF.

This clonotype has at least ten counts. The V and J genes are TRBV27 and TRBJ2-7; 9 bases agree with TRBD1. This CDR3 has 14 amino acids. V gave up 4 bases and J gave up 6 bases; unmatched junction bases: 7. Per germline, CDR1 MNHEY and CDR2 SMNVEV (reference sequence). For the CDR3, the DNA is TGTGCCAGCAGTTACGGGACAGGGTTTGGCGAGCAGTACTTC. It yields the protein CASSYGTGFGEQYF.

This clonotype has just a few counts. J is TRBJ2-1 and V is TRBV12-3 or TRBV12-4; 11 bases are shared with TRBD2. With 4 bases clipped from V and 7 bases from J, the junction kept 6 bases outside the gene matches. This CDR3 is 15 amino acids long. The DNA of the CDR3 is TGTGCCAGCAGTTCTAGCGGGAGGCTTCAGAATGAGCAGTTCTTC. Its protein product is CASSSSGRLQNEQFF.

This clonotype turned up a few times. The chain joins TRBV2 to TRBJ2-7; 9 bases align to TRBD1. CDR1 SNHLY and CDR2 FYNNEI come from the germline V gene. The CDR3 runs to 15 residues. The V segment lost 2 bases and the J segment 1 base; nucleotides outside the gene matches: 3. The DNA of the CDR3 is TGTGCCAGCAGTGAATCGGGACAGGGTTCCTACGAGCAGTACTTC. This translates into CASSESGQGSYEQYF.

This clonotype was detected a few times. The chain carries TRBV16 and TRBJ1-1; possible D gene TRBD1, 6 bases. Trimming pared 2 bases from V and 11 bases from J, leaving 18 bases between. The CDR3 extends over 14 amino acids. Looked up from germline, CDR1 is KGHSY and CDR2 is FQNENV. Here the CDR3 reads CASSQRGVAGSAFF. The CDR3 nucleotides read TGTGCCAGCAGCCAAAGGGGGGTCGCCGGGAGCGCTTTCTTT.

The genes are TRBV11-3 and TRBJ2-1, with 8 bases that match TRBD2. Germline V lookup: CDR1 SGHNT, CDR2 YENEEA. V lost 0 bases, J lost 6 bases, and 10 bases stayed unmatched. The CDR3 extends over 17 amino acids. The CDR3 here is CASSLDIASGSSNEQFF. For the CDR3, the DNA is TGTGCCAGCAGCTTAGATATAGCTAGCGGGTCATCCAATGAGCAGTTCTTC.